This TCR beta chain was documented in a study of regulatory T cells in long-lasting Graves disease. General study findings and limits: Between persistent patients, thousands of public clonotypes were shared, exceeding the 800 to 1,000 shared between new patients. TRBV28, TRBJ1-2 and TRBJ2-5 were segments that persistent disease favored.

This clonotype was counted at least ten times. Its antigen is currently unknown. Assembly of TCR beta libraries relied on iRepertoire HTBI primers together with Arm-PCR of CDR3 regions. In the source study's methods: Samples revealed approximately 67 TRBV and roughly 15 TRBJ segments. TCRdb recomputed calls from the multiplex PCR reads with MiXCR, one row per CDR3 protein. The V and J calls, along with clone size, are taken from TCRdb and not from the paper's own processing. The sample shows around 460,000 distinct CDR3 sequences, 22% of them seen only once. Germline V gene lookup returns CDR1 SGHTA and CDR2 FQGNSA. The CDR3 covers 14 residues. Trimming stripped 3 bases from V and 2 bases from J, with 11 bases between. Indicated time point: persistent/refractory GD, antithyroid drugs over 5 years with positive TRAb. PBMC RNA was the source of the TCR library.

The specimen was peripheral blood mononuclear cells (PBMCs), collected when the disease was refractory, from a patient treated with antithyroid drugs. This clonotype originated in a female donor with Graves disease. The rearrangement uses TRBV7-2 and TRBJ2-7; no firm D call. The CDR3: CASSFTDLTYEQYF. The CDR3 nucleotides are TGTGCCAGCAGCTTCACCGACTTAACCTACGAGCAGTACTTC.